The source of this T cell receptor (beta chain) is a study of blood T cell repertoires in COVID-19. J lost 4 bases, V lost 0 bases, and 2 bases had no gene match. The germline CDR1 and CDR2 sequences are SGDLS and YYNGEE. The CDR3 loop spans 15 amino acids. TCRdb keeps only in-frame clones here, not all; method: immunoSEQ multiplex PCR. Of roughly 90,000 clones listed, around four fifths are singletons. The specimen was peripheral blood. The receptor was derived from a man aged 45-65 years with acute or convalescent COVID-19. The V call is TRBV9, the J call TRBJ2-3; 10 bases line up with TRBD2. The chain's CDR3 is CASSVVLAGADTQYF. For the CDR3, the DNA is TGTGCCAGCAGCGTAGTTCTAGCGGGGGCAGATACGCAGTATTTT.